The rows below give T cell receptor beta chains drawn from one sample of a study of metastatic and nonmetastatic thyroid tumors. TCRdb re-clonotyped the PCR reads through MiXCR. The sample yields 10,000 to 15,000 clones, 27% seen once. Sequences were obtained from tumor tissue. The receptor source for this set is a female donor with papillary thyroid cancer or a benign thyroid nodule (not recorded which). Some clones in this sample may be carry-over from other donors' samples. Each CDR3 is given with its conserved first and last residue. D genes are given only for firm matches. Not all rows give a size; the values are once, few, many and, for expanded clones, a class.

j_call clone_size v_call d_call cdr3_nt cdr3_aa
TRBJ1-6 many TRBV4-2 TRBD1 TGTGCCAGCAGCCCAGAAGCCAGGGGGGCCTATTCACCCCTCCACTTT CASSPEARGAYSPLHF
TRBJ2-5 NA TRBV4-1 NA TGCGCCAGCAGCCAAGTCGGACAGCTAAGGGAGACCCAGTACTTC CASSQVGQLRETQYF
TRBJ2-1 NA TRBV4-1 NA TGCGCCAGCAGCCAAGGCTTTCAGCGGGGAGGAAGGGGGCGTAATGAGCAGTTCTTC CASSQGFQRGGRGRNEQFF
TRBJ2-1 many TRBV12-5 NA TGTGCTAGAAGGGCGTTGGGGGAGCAGTTCTTC CARRALGEQFF
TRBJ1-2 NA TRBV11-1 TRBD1 TGTGCCAGCAGCACAGGGGGCACCACCTTCCTCGATGGCTACACCTTC CASSTGGTTFLDGYTF
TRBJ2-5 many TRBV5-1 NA TGCGCCAGCAGCTTGTTTAGCGCCCCCGAAAAGACCCAGTACTTC CASSLFSAPEKTQYF
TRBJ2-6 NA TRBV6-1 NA TGTGCCAGCAGTACCAGCCAGCATGGGGCCAACGTCCTGACTTTC CASSTSQHGANVLTF
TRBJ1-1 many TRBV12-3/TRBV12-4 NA TGTGCCAGCAGTCTCAGTCTCGTCGGAGAAGCTTTCTTT CASSLSLVGEAFF
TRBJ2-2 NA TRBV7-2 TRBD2 TGTGCCAGCAGCTTATGGCTAGCGGGAGGTATGGTTATCACCGGGGAGCTGTTTTTT CASSLWLAGGMVITGELFF
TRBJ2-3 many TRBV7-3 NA TGTGCCAGCAGCTTATCTCCGGGGTCCGCAGATACGCAGTATTTT CASSLSPGSADTQYF
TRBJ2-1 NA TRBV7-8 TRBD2 TGTGCCAGCAGCTTAGTGCGGGGGGCGGTTGGTGAGCAGTTCTTC CASSLVRGAVGEQFF
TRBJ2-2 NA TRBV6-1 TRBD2 TGTGCCAGCACTAGCGGGAGAGACACCGGGGAGCTGTTTTTT CASTSGRDTGELFF
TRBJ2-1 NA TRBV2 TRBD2 TGTGCCAGCGGACTAGGGAGGTCGAATGAGCAGTTCTTC CASGLGRSNEQFF
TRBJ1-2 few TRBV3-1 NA TGTGCCAGCAGCCAAGATATTGGGCAGGGAGGCTATGGCTACACCTTC CASSQDIGQGGYGYTF
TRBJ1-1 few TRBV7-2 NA TGTGCCAGCAGCTTGGGGGGAGCGACTGAAGCTTTCTTT CASSLGGATEAFF
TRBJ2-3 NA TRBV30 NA TGTGCCTGGAGTGTTCCAGGCCTACTGGGGGGCACAGATACGCAGTATTTT CAWSVPGLLGGTDTQYF
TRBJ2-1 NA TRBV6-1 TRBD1 TGTGCCAGCAGCAAACCGGGACAGGGGCTAGATGAGCAGTTCTTC CASSKPGQGLDEQFF
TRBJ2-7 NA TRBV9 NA TGTGCCAGCAGCCCTAAAGCTAGCAGCCTCTACGAGCAGTACTTC CASSPKASSLYEQYF
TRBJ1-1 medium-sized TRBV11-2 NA TGTGCCAGCAGCTTAGCGGGGTGGAACACTGAAGCTTTCTTT CASSLAGWNTEAFF
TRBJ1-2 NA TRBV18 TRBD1 TGTGCCAGCTCAAAGGGGGCGGACGGCTACACCTTC CASSKGADGYTF
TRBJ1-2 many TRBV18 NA TGTGCCAGCTCACCAGGGGCAGGGGAGATCTCTAACTATGGCTACACCTTC CASSPGAGEISNYGYTF
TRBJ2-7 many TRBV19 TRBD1 TGTGCCAGTAGGCCGACAGGGGCAGGCGAGCAGTACTTC CASRPTGAGEQYF
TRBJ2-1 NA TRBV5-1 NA TGCGCCAGCAGCTTGCGGGGTCGGCACAATGAGCAGTTCTTC CASSLRGRHNEQFF
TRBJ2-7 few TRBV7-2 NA TGTGCCAGCAGCGGGACTGGGCACGAGCAGTACTTC CASSGTGHEQYF
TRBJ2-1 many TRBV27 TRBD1 TGTGCCAGCAGTACCCGCGGGACAGGCGACAATGAGCAGTTCTTC CASSTRGTGDNEQFF
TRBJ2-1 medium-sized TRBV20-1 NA TGCAGTGCAGGGGGGCTAAATGAGCAGTTCTTC CSAGGLNEQFF
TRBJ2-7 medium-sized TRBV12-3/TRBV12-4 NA TGTGCCAGCAGTTTAGCGACGGGTAATACCTACGAGCAGTACTTC CASSLATGNTYEQYF
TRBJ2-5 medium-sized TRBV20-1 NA TGCAGTGCTAGGGAGGGGGTTGACGCTCGTATGGAGACCCAGTACTTC CSAREGVDARMETQYF
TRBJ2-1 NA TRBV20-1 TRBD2 TGCAGTGATAGCGGGAGGGATACCCTGGAGCAGTTCTTC CSDSGRDTLEQFF
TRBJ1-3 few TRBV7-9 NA TGTGCCAGCAGCCCCTCGATGAGTGGAAACACCATATATTTT CASSPSMSGNTIYF
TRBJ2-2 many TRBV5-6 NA TGTGCCAGCAGCTACCGACGGAACACCGGGGAGCTGTTTTTT CASSYRRNTGELFF
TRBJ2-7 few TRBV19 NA TGTGCCAGTAGTTCCGGGAACTCCTACGAGCAGTACTTC CASSSGNSYEQYF
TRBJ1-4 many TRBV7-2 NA TGTGCCAGCAGCTTATGGATAGGCGAAAAACTGTTTTTT CASSLWIGEKLFF
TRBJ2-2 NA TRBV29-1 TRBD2 TGCAGCGTGGACCTAGCGGGGGCCGGCACCGGGGAGCTGTTTTTT CSVDLAGAGTGELFF
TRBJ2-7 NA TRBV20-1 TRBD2 TGCAGTGCTAGAGACGCGGCTAGCGGGAACCCCTACGAGCAGTACTTC CSARDAASGNPYEQYF
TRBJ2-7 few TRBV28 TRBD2 TGTGCCAGCAGACACACTAGCGGCTCCTACGAGCAGTACTTC CASRHTSGSYEQYF
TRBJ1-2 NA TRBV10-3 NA TGTGCCATCAGTGAAGACAAGTTTTCTGGCTACACCTTC CAISEDKFSGYTF
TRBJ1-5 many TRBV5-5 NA TGTGCCAGCAGCTTAGATGAGCTGGGGTCCCAGCCCCAGCATTTT CASSLDELGSQPQHF
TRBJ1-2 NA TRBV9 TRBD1 TGTGCCAGCAGCCCCCGGACAGGGAGTACCTATGGCTACACCTTC CASSPRTGSTYGYTF
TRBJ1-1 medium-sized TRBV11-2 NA TGTGCCAGTACCCTGGGCAGGGTGAACACTGAAGCTTTCTTT CASTLGRVNTEAFF
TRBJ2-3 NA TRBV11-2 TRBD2 TGTTCCAGCAGCCAAGTCCTAGCGGGGGGAACTAGCACAGATACGCAGTATTTT CSSSQVLAGGTSTDTQYF
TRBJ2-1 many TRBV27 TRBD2 TGTGCCAGCAGTTTTTACCTTACTAGCGGGAGAGACAATGAGCAGTTCTTC CASSFYLTSGRDNEQFF
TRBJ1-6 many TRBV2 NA TGTGCCAGCAGTGCCCGGGGAAATAATTCACCCCTCCACTTT CASSARGNNSPLHF
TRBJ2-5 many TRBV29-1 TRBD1 TGCAGCGTTGAAGATAGGGACAGGGGGCTGGAGACCCAGTACTTC CSVEDRDRGLETQYF
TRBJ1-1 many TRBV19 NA TGTGCCAGTAGCGACCTGGGTGGGGGGGGCCGACACACTGAAGCTTTCTTT CASSDLGGGGRHTEAFF
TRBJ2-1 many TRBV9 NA TGTGCCAGCAGCCCCCGGAGGGGGAGGGGTGAGCAGTTCTTC CASSPRRGRGEQFF
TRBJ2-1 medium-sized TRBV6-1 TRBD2 TGTGCCAGCAGTTCGGGACTAGCGGGCAGGAATGAGCAGTTCTTC CASSSGLAGRNEQFF
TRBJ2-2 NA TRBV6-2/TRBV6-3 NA TGTGCCAGCAGAACGTACGAGGGTTCCCTCTTTGACACCGGGGAGCTGTTTTTT CASRTYEGSLFDTGELFF
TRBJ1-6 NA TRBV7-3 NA TGTGCCAGCAGACCCGGGGGCTTGGGACACGAAAATCTGAGCTCCTATAATTCACCCCTCCACTTT CASRPGGLGHENLSSYNSPLHF
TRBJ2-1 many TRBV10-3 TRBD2 TGTGCCTCCACTAGCGGGGGCTACAATGAGCAGTTCTTC CASTSGGYNEQFF
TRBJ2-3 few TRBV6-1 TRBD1 TGTGCCATCACCGGGACGGGACAGGGCACAGATACGCAGTATTTT CAITGTGQGTDTQYF
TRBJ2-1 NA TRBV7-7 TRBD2 TGTGCTAGCAGCCAGGGACTAGCGCGAGTTATTGAGCAGTTCTTC CASSQGLARVIEQFF
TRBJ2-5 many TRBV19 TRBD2 TGTGCCAGTAGTACTGGGACTAGCGGGCCTCAGTACTTC CASSTGTSGPQYF
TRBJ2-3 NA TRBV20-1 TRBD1 TGCAGTGCTAAGAAGACAGGGGTGGATACGCAGTATTTT CSAKKTGVDTQYF
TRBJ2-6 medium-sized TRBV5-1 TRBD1 TGCGCCAGCAGCTTGGCCCAGGGGGCTGGGGCCAACGTCCTGACTTTC CASSLAQGAGANVLTF
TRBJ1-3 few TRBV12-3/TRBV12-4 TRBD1 TGTGCCAGCAGTTTGGGACAGGCAGCTGGAAACACCATATATTTT CASSLGQAAGNTIYF
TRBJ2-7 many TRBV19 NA TGTGCCAGTAGTATAGGGGGACACCGCCAGTACTTC CASSIGGHRQYF
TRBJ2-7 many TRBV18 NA TGTGCCAGCTCACCACGCCCGGGGGCAAGTACTTACGAGCAGTACTTC CASSPRPGASTYEQYF
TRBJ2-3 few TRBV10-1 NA TGCGCCAGCAGCCAGTGCGTGGCGGGCACAGATACGCAGTATTTT CASSQCVAGTDTQYF
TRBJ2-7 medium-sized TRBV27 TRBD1 TGTGCCAGCAGTTTATCGGACAGGGCCGAGCAGTACTTC CASSLSDRAEQYF